The 12 T cell receptor beta chains reported below all come from one sample, sequenced in a study of shared clonotypes between healthy human individuals. Only in-frame clones appear in the TCRdb table, and some are missing; sequencing was by immunoSEQ multiplex PCR. The sample yields fewer than 1.4 million clones, 78% seen once. Material: memory CD4+ T cells from PBMCs. Subset reported: CD45RA-negative fraction. All receptors come from a man aged 18 to 30 in good health. Some clones in this sample may be carry-over from other donors' samples.

The chain uses TRBV9 and TRBJ2-2; no firm D call. CDR1 is SGDLS and CDR2 is YYNGEE in the germline V gene. The V end was cut by 4 bases, the J end by 1 base, with 11 bases between. The CDR3 loop spans 15 amino acids. CDR3 DNA sequence: TGTGCCAGCAGCCCTCCGGGCCAGAACACCGGGGAGCTGTTTTTT. It is translated as CASSPPGQNTGELFF.

This clone was detected only a few times. The rearrangement joins TRBV28 to TRBJ1-1; tentatively, D is TRBD1 (5 bases). The V end lost 9 bases, the J end lost 7 bases, and 18 bases lay between the germline ends. The CDR3 has 13 residues. Germline V gene data show CDR1 as MDHEN and CDR2 as SYDVKM. CDR3: CASETATRSEAFF. CDR3 in DNA: TGTGCCAGTGAGACAGCCACACGAAGTGAAGCTTTCTTT.

The rearrangement joins TRBV6-1 to TRBJ1-2; D remains unclear. The CDR3 consists of 16 residues. V was cut by 3 bases and J by 1 base, with 15 bases left in between. Germline V CDR1 and CDR2: MNHNS, SASEGT. DNA of the CDR3: TGTGCCAGCAGTGATCTGGGCAGCCCATATAACTATGGCTACACCTTC. Translated: CASSDLGSPYNYGYTF.

The rearrangement links TRBV11-1 to TRBJ2-1, with 11 bases lining up with TRBD2. CDR1 is SGHAT and CDR2 is FQDESV in the germline V gene (reference sequence). The length of the CDR3 is 15 residues. The junction had 6 bases not matched to a gene; V was cut back by 5 bases and J by 6 bases. CDR3 nucleotides: TGTGCCAGCAGCGCAGGTAGCGGGAGGGCCAATGAGCAGTTCTTC. Translation gives CASSAGSGRANEQFF.

In its sample, this clone was seen once. The V call is TRBV7-3, the J call TRBJ2-5; the D gene is possibly TRBD1 (6 bases). The germline V and J ends were trimmed by 0 bases and 5 bases, with 13 bases remaining between them. The CDR3 has 15 residues. From germline, CDR1 is SGHTA and CDR2 FQGTGA. The CDR3 DNA follows: TGTGCCAGCAGCTTAACGGGACAAACGGGGGAGACCCAGTACTTC. Its protein product is CASSLTGQTGETQYF.

The chain employs TRBV4-2 and TRBJ2-1; D is perhaps TRBD2 (6 bases). The CDR3 is 16 residues long. V shed 0 bases and J shed 4 bases, with 13 bases lying between them. Germline V CDR1 and CDR2: LGHNA, YNFKEQ. CDR3 region: CASSQDSLADYNEQFF. The CDR3 DNA sequence: TGTGCCAGCAGCCAAGACTCACTAGCCGATTACAATGAGCAGTTCTTC.

The table lists this clone with a count of one. The V gene is TRBV5-1, the J gene TRBJ2-5; D is undetermined. Germline values: CDR1 SGHRS, CDR2 YFSETQ. With 0 bases removed from V and 3 bases from J, the gap between germline ends came to 9 bases. This CDR3 is 14 amino acids long. CDR3 sequence: CASSLARRKETQYF. The CDR3 nucleotides read TGCGCCAGCAGCTTGGCTAGAAGGAAAGAGACCCAGTACTTC. The full variable domain, completed using reference TRBV5-1 and TRBJ2-5, is KAGVTQTPRYLIKTRGQQVTLSCSPISGHRSVSWYQQTPGQGLQFLFEYFSETQRNKGNFPGRFSGRQFSNSRSEMNVSTLELGDSALYLCASSLARRKETQYFGPGTRLLVL.

This clone was observed a few times. The sample holds other DNA sequences that translate to the same CDR3. The chain employs TRBV7-2 and TRBJ2-5, with 8 bases fitting TRBD1. The ends lost 5 bases at V and 2 bases at J; junction bases unmatched: 4. Germline loops: CDR1 SGHTA, CDR2 FQGNSA. The length of the CDR3 is 14 residues. The CDR3 region is CASSGNRGQETQYF. The DNA for the CDR3 is TGTGCCAGCAGCGGGAACAGGGGGCAAGAGACCCAGTACTTC.

The chain uses TRBV5-1 and TRBJ2-7; 8 nucleotides agree with TRBD2. This CDR3 spans 15 amino acids. V gave up 5 bases and J gave up 1 base; unmatched junction bases: 8. CDR1 SGHRS and CDR2 YFSETQ come from the germline V gene. CDR3 region: CASRREGGGSYEQYF. Written as DNA, the CDR3 is TGCGCCAGCAGACGGGAGGGAGGGGGATCCTACGAGCAGTACTTC.

This clone was counted a single time. Within the sample, other DNA sequences also encode this same CDR3. The V call is TRBV5-1, the J call TRBJ1-2, with a tentative D call TRBD1 (6 bases). The CDR3 runs 13 residues. CDR1 is SGHRS and CDR2 is YFSETQ in the germline V gene. V lost 3 bases to trimming and J lost 2 bases, with 8 bases between them. The CDR3 sequence: CASSWTANYGYTF. CDR3 DNA: TGCGCCAGCAGCTGGACAGCGAACTATGGCTACACCTTC.

The rearrangement joins TRBV5-4 to TRBJ2-5, with D perhaps TRBD1 or TRBD2 (6 bases each). Trimming took 0 bases from V and 5 from J, leaving 11 bases between them. This CDR3 comprises 14 residues. Germline lookup yields CDR1 SGHNT and CDR2 YYREEE (reference sequence). CDR3 bases: TGTGCCAGCAGCTTGGGGGGGGCGAGCGAGACCCAGTACTTC. Translation: CASSLGGASETQYF.

This clone was counted between two and nine times. Different DNA sequences within this sample yield the same CDR3. The J gene is TRBJ2-7, the V gene TRBV7-3, with 7 nucleotides matching TRBD1. The trim removed 1 base at V and 4 bases at J, leaving 7 bases unmatched. The germline V gene has CDR1 SGHTA and CDR2 FQGTGA. The CDR3 extends over 15 amino acids. The CDR3 coding sequence is TGTGCCAGCAGCTTAAACCCGGGACAGTCATACGAGCAGTACTTC. This translates into CASSLNPGQSYEQYF.